The TCR beta chain described here comes from a study of T cell changes during pregnancy in multiple sclerosis. Trimming at V came to 5 bases and at J to 5 bases, leaving 11 bases not matched to a gene. CDR3 length equals 16 residues. Germline V gives CDR1 SGHAT, CDR2 FQDESV (reference sequence). The assay was immunoSEQ multiplex PCR, and TCRdb's table has in-frame clones only and misses some. The sample yields approximately 33,000 clones, approximately 86% seen once. Specimen: CD4+ T cells from peripheral blood mononuclear cells, collected in the first trimester of pregnancy. The sequence came from a female donor in good health, enrolled as a control in a pregnancy study. This chain connects TRBV11-1 to TRBJ1-2; TRBD1 aligns across 10 bases. The CDR3 region is CASSIGTGVDNYGYTF. For the CDR3, the DNA is TGTGCCAGCAGCATCGGGACAGGGGTCGACAATTATGGCTACACCTTC.